This TCR beta chain was documented in a study of response to subunit inactivated influenza vaccine. TCRdb reprocessed the RT-PCR reads with MiXCR, giving one entry per CDR3 protein. Of 150,000 to 200,000 distinct CDR3 sequences listed, approximately 12% are singletons. With regard to this clonotype: The CDR3 end shows no conserved phenylalanine or tryptophan, and so a read error is likely.

The CDR3 totals 13 residues. Trimming left V 6 bases short and J 1 base short, with 8 bases between. These records were also assigned to another study, of T cells expressing NK-cell markers. That investigation notes: A 5'RACE template switching approach incorporating UMIs was used to make TCR beta cDNA. One of eight sequenced donors was HCMV-seronegative; the other seven were seropositive.

This sequence originates from a man aged 45-60 years who received an inactivated influenza vaccine. The sequences come from CD8+ T cells sorted from PBMCs, collected approximately 12 days after vaccination. The chain carries TRBV12-3 or TRBV12-4 and TRBJ2-3, with unresolved D. In DNA form, the CDR3 reads TGTGCCAGCAGCTTCCTCCGCACAGATACGCAGTATCTT. This sequence encodes CASSFLRTDTQYL.